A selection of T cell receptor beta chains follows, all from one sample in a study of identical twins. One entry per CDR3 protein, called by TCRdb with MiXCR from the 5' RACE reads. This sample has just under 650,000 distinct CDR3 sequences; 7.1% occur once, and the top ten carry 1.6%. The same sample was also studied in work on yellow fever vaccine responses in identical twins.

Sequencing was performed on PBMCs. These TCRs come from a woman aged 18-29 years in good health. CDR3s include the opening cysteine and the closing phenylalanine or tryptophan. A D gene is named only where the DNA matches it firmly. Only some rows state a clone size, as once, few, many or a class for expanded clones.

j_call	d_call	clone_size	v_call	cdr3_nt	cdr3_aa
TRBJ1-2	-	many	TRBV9	TGTGCCAGCAGCGTAGATCAGAATAACTATGGCTACACCTTC	CASSVDQNNYGYTF
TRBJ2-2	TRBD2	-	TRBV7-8	TGTGCCAGCAGCTTAGTAGCGGGGGGGCCTCTGAACACCGGGGAGCTGTTTTTT	CASSLVAGGPLNTGELFF
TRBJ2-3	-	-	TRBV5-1	TGCGCCAGCAGCTTTAGTCCAGGGGCAGTCACAGATACGCAGTATTTT	CASSFSPGAVTDTQYF
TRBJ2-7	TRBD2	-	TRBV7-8	TGTGCCAGCAGCCCGACGGGACTAGCTTACGAGCAGTACTTC	CASSPTGLAYEQYF
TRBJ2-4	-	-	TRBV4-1	TGCGCCAGCGAGAATCCCAAAAACATTCAGTACTTC	CASENPKNIQYF
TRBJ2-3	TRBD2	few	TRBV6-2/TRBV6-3	TGTGCCAGCAGTTACACGCGGGAGACAGATACGCAGTATTTT	CASSYTRETDTQYF
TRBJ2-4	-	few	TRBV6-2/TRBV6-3	TGTGCCAGCAGTCGAGCCCGGGGGTCAGTCGGACGGAACATTCAGTACTTC	CASSRARGSVGRNIQYF
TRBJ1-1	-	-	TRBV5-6	TGTGCCAGCACACCCGACGGACCTAACACTGAAGCTTTCTTT	CASTPDGPNTEAFF
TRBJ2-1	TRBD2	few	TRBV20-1	TGCAGTGCTCCGGGGACTAGCGGGAGCATCGATGAGCAGTTCTTC	CSAPGTSGSIDEQFF
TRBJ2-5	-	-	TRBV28	TGTGCCAGCAGTTTCCGGCGGACACAAGAGACCCAGTACTTC	CASSFRRTQETQYF
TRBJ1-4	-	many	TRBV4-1	TGCGCCAGCAGCCTATCTCGGGGGGAGAAACTGTTTTTT	CASSLSRGEKLFF
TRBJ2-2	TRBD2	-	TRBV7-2	TGTGCCAGCAGCTTAGCCACTAGCGGGAGACGATCCGGGGAGCTGTTTTTT	CASSLATSGRRSGELFF
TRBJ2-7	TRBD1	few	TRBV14	TGTGCCAGCAGCCTTTCGACAGGGGCAGCCTACGAGCAGTACTTC	CASSLSTGAAYEQYF
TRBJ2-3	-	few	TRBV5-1	TGCGCCAGCAGCCTAGGGACATCGAGAGATACGCAGTATTTT	CASSLGTSRDTQYF
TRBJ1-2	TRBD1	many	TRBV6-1	TGTGCCAGCAGTCGACGACAGGGGCATGATGGCTACACCTTC	CASSRRQGHDGYTF
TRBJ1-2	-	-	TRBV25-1	TGTGCCAGCACTCGACGGGAAGGAGTCTATGGCTACACCTTC	CASTRREGVYGYTF
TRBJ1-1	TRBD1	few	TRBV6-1	TGTGCCAGCAGAGACAGACAGGGCCTGAACACTGAAGCTTTCTTT	CASRDRQGLNTEAFF
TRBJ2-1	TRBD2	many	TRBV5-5	TGTGCCAGCAGAGGACCAGCGGGAGGCGGTGAGCAGTTCTTC	CASRGPAGGGEQFF
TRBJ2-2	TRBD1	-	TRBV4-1	TGCGCCAGCAGCTGGGACAGGGGCACCGGGGAGCTGTTTTTT	CASSWDRGTGELFF
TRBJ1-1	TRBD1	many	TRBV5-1	TGCGCCAGCAGCTTGGCGCAGGGGGCGCGAACTGAAGCTTTCTTT	CASSLAQGARTEAFF
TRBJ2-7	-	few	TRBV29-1	TGCAGCGTTGTCCGGGACTTGGGATACGAGCAGTACTTC	CSVVRDLGYEQYF
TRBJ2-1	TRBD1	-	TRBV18	TGTGCCAGCTCACCACTGACAGGGTTTGCCCTAACAGCCAATGAGCAGTTCTTC	CASSPLTGFALTANEQFF
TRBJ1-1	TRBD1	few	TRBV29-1	TGCAGCGTTGATGTGGTCCGTGAGACAGGGACCCATATGAACACTGAAGCTTTCTTT	CSVDVVRETGTHMNTEAFF
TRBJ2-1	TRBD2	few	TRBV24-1	TGTGCCACCAGTGAGTCTAGCGGGGGGGCCTACAATGAGCAGTTCTTC	CATSESSGGAYNEQFF
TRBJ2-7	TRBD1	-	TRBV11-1	TGTGCCAGCAGCCCCTTAGGCTCGTCCCAAACCGGGACAGGGGGCGAATACGAGCAGTACTTC	CASSPLGSSQTGTGGEYEQYF
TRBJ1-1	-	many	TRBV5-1	TGCGCCAGCAGCTTGGAACTGGGAAGGGACACTGAAGCTTTCTTT	CASSLELGRDTEAFF
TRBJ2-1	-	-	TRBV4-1	TGCGCCAGCAGCCCGATAGCGGTGAGCTCCTACAATGAGCAGTTCTTC	CASSPIAVSSYNEQFF
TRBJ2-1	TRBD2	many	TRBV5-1	TGCGCCAGCAGCTTCGAGCGGGGGGACTACAATGAGCAGTTCTTC	CASSFERGDYNEQFF
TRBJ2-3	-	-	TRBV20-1	TGCAGTGCTAGAGATCCTAACTCAGATACGCAGTATTTT	CSARDPNSDTQYF
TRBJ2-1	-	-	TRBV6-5	TGTGCCAGCAGTTACTCAACCAAAGGGGAACATGAGCAGTTCTTC	CASSYSTKGEHEQFF
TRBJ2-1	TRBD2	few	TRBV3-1	TGTGCCAGCAGCCGCCTAGCGGGGGTTAGAAATGAGCAGTTCTTC	CASSRLAGVRNEQFF
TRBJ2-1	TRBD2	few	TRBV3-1	TGTGCCAGCAGCCCGCGACTAGCGGGAGGGCCTGAGCAGTTCTTC	CASSPRLAGGPEQFF
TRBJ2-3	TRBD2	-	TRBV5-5	TGTGCCAGCAGCTTGGCTCCGACTAGCGGGATGGATACGCAGTATTTT	CASSLAPTSGMDTQYF
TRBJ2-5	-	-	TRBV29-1	TGCAGCGTTGAAGATGCTTGGACCCAGTACTTC	CSVEDAWTQYF
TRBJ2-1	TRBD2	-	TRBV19	TGTGCCAGTAGTTTTTTAGCGGGGACCGGGGGGAATGAGCAGTTCTTC	CASSFLAGTGGNEQFF
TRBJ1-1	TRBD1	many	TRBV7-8	TGTGCCAGCAGCTTAGGGCGGACAGGGATGAACACTGAAGCTTTCTTT	CASSLGRTGMNTEAFF
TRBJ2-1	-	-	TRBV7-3	TGTGCCAGCAGCCCAGGAGGGGGAGGATATGAGCAGTTCTTC	CASSPGGGGYEQFF
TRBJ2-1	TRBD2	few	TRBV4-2	TGTGCCAGCAGCCGGGAGCGGGGGGGTGACAATGAGCAGTTCTTC	CASSRERGGDNEQFF
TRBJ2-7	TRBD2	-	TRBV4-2	TGTGCCAGCAGCCACTTGGGGACTAGCGGGATTAGCTCCTACGAGCAGTACTTC	CASSHLGTSGISSYEQYF
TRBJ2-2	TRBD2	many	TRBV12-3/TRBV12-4	TGTGCCAGCAGACCCGGGACTAGCGGGGGCGGCGGGGAGCTGTTTTTT	CASRPGTSGGGGELFF
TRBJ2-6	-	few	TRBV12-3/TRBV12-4	TGTGCCAGCGACGGATCTGGGGCCAACGTCCTGACTTTC	CASDGSGANVLTF
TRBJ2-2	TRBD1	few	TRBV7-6	TGTGCCAGCAGCCAGCCCAGGGGGCTCAACACCGGGGAGCTGTTTTTT	CASSQPRGLNTGELFF
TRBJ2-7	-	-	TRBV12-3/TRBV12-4	TGTGCCAGCACCCCGGCCGGGGCCGAGACCTACGAGCAGTACTTC	CASTPAGAETYEQYF
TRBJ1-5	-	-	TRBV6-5	TGTGCCAGCAGTTATTCGGGTTTTTGGAATCAGCCCCAGCATTTT	CASSYSGFWNQPQHF
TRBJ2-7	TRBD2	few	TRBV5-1	TGCGCCAGCAGCCCGTTAGCGGGAGAGGCCTACGAGCAGTACTTC	CASSPLAGEAYEQYF
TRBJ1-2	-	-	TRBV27	TGTGCCAGCAGTTTATCGCTCGGGAGCTCGTATGGCTACACCTTC	CASSLSLGSSYGYTF
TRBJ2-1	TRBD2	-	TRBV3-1	TGTGCCAGCAGCACAGAGCTAGCGGGAGTGGGCAATGAGCAGTTCTTC	CASSTELAGVGNEQFF
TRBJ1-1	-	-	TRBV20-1	TGCAGTGCCCCAAAAGCGGGGGGCGGGAACACTGAAGCTTTCTTT	CSAPKAGGGNTEAFF
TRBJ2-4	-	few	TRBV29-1	TGCGCCGTTTCGGGGGGCTCCTCCCGTTTAGCCAAAAACATTCAGTACTTC	CAVSGGSSRLAKNIQYF